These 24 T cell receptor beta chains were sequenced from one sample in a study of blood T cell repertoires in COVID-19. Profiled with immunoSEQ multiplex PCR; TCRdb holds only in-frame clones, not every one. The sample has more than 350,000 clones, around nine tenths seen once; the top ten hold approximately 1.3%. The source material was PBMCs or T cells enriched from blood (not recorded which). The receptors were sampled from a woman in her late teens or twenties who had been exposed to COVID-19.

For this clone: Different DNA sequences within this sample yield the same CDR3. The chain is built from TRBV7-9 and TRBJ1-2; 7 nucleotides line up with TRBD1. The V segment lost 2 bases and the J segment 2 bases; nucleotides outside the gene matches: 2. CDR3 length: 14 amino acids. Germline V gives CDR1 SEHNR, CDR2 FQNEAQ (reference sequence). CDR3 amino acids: CASSLTGANYGYTF. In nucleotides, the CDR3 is TGTGCCAGCAGCTTAACAGGGGCAAACTATGGCTACACCTTC.

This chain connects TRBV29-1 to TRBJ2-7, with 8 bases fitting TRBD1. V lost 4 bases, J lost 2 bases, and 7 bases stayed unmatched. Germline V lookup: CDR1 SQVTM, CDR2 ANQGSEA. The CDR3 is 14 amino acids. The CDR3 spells CSVVTDRVTYEQYF. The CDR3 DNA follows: TGCAGCGTTGTAACGGACAGGGTAACCTACGAGCAGTACTTC.

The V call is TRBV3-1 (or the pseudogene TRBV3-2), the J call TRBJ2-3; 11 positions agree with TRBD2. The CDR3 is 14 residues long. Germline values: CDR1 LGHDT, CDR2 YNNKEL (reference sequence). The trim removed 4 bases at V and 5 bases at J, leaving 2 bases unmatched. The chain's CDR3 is CASSRLAGGDTQYF. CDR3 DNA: TGTGCCAGCAGCCGGCTAGCGGGGGGAGATACGCAGTATTTT.

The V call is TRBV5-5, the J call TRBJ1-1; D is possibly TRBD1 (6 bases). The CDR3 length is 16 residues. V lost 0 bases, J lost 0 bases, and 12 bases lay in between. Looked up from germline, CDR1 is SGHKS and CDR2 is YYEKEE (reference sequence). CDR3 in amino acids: CASSLGAGDLNTEAFF. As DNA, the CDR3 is TGTGCCAGCAGCTTGGGGGCAGGGGATTTGAACACTGAAGCTTTCTTT.

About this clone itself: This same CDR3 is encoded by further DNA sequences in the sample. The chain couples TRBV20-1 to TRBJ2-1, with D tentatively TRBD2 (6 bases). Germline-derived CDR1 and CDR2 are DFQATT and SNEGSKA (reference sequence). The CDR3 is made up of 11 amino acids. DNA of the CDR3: TGCAGCGCGGGAACCTACAATGAGCAGTTCTTC. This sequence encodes CSAGTYNEQFF.

The DNA of the CDR3 is TGTGCCAGCTCACCAGGACAGGGGAGTACCTACGAGCAGTACTTC. It codes for CASSPGQGSTYEQYF. The chain couples TRBV18 to TRBJ2-7; 9 bases are a match to TRBD1. There are 15 residues in the CDR3. The germline V gene encodes CDR1 KGHSH and CDR2 LQKENI. V lost 2 bases, J lost 2 bases, and 4 bases stayed unmatched.

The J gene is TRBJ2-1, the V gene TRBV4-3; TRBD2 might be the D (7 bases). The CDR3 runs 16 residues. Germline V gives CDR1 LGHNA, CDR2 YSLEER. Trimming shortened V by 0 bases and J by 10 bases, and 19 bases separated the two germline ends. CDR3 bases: TGCGCCAGCAGCCAAGATTTCCTACTGACGGGGGGCGAGCAGTTCTTC. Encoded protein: CASSQDFLLTGGEQFF.

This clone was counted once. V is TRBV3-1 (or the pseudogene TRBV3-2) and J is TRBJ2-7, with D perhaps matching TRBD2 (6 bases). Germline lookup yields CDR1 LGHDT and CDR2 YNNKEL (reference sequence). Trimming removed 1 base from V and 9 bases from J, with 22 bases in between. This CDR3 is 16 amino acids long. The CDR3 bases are TGTGCCAGCAGCCAAGTCCCGGGGGACCTAGACAACGGGCAGTACTTC. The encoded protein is CASSQVPGDLDNGQYF.

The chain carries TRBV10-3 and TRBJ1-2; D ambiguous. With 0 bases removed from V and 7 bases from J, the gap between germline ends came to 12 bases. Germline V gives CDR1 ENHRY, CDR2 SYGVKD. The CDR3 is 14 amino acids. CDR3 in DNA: TGTGCCATCAGTGAGTCGTCCGGGAGTGGTGGCTACACCTTC. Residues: CAISESSGSGGYTF.

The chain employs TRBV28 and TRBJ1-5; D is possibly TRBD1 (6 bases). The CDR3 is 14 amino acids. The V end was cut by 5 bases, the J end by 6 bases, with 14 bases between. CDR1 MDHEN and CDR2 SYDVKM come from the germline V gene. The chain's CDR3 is CASSLGVRGQPQHF. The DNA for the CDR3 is TGTGCCAGCAGTCTCGGGGTCAGGGGTCAGCCCCAGCATTTT.

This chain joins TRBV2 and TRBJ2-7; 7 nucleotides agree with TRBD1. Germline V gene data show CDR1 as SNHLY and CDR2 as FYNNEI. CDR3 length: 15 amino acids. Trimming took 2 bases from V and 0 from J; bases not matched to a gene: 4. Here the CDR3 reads CASSELDRSSYEQYF. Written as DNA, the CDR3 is TGTGCCAGCAGTGAACTGGACAGGAGCTCCTACGAGCAGTACTTC.

CDR3 loop: CASSAGTGSGELFF. CDR3 nucleotides: TGTGCCAGCAGCGCCGGGACAGGGTCCGGGGAGCTGTTTTTT. This chain joins TRBV9 and TRBJ2-2, with 9 bases fitting TRBD1. The CDR3 loop spans 14 amino acids. V dropped 3 bases and J dropped 6; count of bases not matched to a gene: 3. The V gene's germline CDR1 is SGDLS and CDR2 YYNGEE.

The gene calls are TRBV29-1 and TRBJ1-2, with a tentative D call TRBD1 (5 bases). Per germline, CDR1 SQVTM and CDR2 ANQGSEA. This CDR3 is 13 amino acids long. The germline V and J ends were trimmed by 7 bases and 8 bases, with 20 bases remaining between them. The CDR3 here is CSAREWDSDGYTF. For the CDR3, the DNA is TGCAGCGCCCGTGAGTGGGACTCAGACGGCTACACCTTC.

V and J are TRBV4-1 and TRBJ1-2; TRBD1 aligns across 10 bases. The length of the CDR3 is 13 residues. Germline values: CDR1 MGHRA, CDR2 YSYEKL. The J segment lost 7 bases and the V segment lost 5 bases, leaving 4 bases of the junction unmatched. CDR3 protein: CASSAGQGVGYTF. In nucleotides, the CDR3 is TGCGCCAGCAGCGCAGGACAGGGGGTTGGCTACACCTTC.

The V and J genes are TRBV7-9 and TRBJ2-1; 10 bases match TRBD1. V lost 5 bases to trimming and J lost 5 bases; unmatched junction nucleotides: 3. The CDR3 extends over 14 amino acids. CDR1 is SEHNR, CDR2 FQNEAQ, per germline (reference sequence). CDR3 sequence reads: CASSPGTGDNEQFF. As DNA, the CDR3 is TGTGCCAGCAGCCCCGGGACAGGGGACAATGAGCAGTTCTTC.

The CDR3 DNA reads TGTGCCAGCAGCGCCCAAGACAGGGTTGGGAATTCACCCCTCCACTTT. Translating gives CASSAQDRVGNSPLHF. The genes are TRBV9 and TRBJ1-6; the match to TRBD1 covers 7 bases. Unmatched junction bases numbered 10, after V lost 3 bases and J lost 7 bases. The CDR3 length is 16 residues. CDR1 and CDR2 (germline): SGDLS, YYNGEE.

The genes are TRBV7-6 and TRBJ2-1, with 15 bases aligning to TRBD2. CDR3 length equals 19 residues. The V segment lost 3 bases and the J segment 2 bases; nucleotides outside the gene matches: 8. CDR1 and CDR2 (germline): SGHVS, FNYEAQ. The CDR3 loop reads CASSLETGLAGGAYNEQFF. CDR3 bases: TGTGCCAGCAGCTTGGAGACGGGACTAGCGGGAGGCGCCTACAATGAGCAGTTCTTC. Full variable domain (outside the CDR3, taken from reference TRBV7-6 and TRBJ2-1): GAGVSQSPRYKVTKRGQDVALRCDPISGHVSLYWYRQALGQGPEFLTYFNYEAQQDKSGLPNDRFSAERPEGSISTLTIQRTEQRDSAMYRCASSLETGLAGGAYNEQFFGPGTRLTVL.

DNA of the CDR3: TGTGCCAGCAGCGTAGTAGGACTAGTTCCCGGGGAGCTGTTTTTT. It yields the protein CASSVVGLVPGELFF. The chain couples TRBV9 to TRBJ2-2; 7 bases are shared with TRBD2. The CDR3 has 15 amino acids. With 0 bases clipped from V and 6 bases from J, the junction kept 5 bases outside the gene matches. Germline V lookup: CDR1 SGDLS, CDR2 YYNGEE.

The CDR3 spells CASSSVGTSGRGSETQYF. The CDR3 DNA is TGCGCCAGCAGCTCCGTCGGGACTAGCGGGAGGGGATCAGAGACCCAGTACTTC. V usage is TRBV5-1 and J usage is TRBJ2-5; TRBD2 matches 16 bases. V shed 3 bases and J 4 bases; nucleotides not matched to a gene: 9. Germline V gene data show CDR1 as SGHRS and CDR2 as YFSETQ. The CDR3 is 18 residues long. The complete variable domain, with remaining parts taken from reference TRBV5-1 and TRBJ2-5, reads KAGVTQTPRYLIKTRGQQVTLSCSPISGHRSVSWYQQTPGQGLQFLFEYFSETQRNKGNFPGRFSGRQFSNSRSEMNVSTLELGDSALYLCASSSVGTSGRGSETQYFGPGTRLLVL.

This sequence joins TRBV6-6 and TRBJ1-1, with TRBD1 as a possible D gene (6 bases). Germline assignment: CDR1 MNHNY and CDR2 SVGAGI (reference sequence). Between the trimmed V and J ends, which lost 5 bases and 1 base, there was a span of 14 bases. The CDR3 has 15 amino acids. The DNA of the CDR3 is TGTGCCAGCAGTGGCGCTGGACAGCCGAACACTGAAGCTTTCTTT. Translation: CASSGAGQPNTEAFF.

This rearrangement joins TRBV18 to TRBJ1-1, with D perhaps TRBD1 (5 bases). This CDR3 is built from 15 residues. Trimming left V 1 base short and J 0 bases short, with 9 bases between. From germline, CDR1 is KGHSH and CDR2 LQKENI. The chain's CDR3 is CASSPLRQMNTEAFF. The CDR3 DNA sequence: TGTGCCAGCTCACCACTTAGACAGATGAACACTGAAGCTTTCTTT.

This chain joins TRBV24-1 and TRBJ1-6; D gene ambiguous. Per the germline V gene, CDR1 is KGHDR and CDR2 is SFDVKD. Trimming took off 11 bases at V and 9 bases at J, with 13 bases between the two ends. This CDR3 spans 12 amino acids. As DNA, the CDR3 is TGTGCCATCCGCCGGGGAATTTCACCCCTCCACTTT. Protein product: CAIRRGISPLHF.

The CDR3, as DNA: TGTGCCACCAGCAGAGAGAGACTAGCAGGGGACAGGGATACGCAGTATTTT. This gives the protein CATSRERLAGDRDTQYF. The V and J genes are TRBV15 and TRBJ2-3; TRBD1 is a possible D gene (8 bases). Germline V gene sequence: CDR1 LNHNV, CDR2 YYDKDF (reference sequence). This CDR3 comprises 17 residues. Trimming took off 0 bases at V and 6 bases at J, with 19 bases between the two ends.

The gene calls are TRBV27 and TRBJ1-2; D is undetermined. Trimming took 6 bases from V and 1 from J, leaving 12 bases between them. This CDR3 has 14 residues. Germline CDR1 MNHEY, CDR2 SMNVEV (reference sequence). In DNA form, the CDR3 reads TGTGCCAGCAGCACCCTGGTCGGTAACTATGGCTACACCTTC. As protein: CASSTLVGNYGYTF.